The T cell receptor beta chain described here comes from a study of cytomegalovirus exposure and HLA in healthy donors (dated by TCRdb to 2015 to 2018). With regard to the full study: In an earlier analysis of under 750 of the donors, less than 350 Gb of sequence data and 95 million to 130 million unique TCR beta sequences from about 190 million T cells were reported. Because of strong linkage in the cohort, roughly five DR-DQ haplotypes were treated as single units for association and clustering. In a later analysis, previously published TCR beta repertoires from about 670 donors were re-analyzed and high-resolution HLA genotyping was added so that TCR occurrence patterns could be studied. Alongside the repertoire data, information on donor age, sex, ethnicity and CMV serostatus was compiled. Typing coverage differed by locus: A, B, C, DRB1 and DQB1 were typed in roughly 629-640 donors, DQA1 in approximately 520, DPA1 in roughly 590, and DPB1 in 472. All discovery cohort repertoires had been generated using a single sequencing platform. Genome-wide SNP genotypes for about 65% of the roughly 670 donors were used in a later genetic analysis, which treated that subset as a discovery cohort. The aim of the study was to test whether cataloging public T cell receptors could identify signatures of past pathogen exposure. On average, about 240,000 unique TCR beta nucleotide sequences were sequenced per donor among roughly 430 genotyped donors of the cohort, with roughly 18% of those sequences being non-productive. To predict cytomegalovirus infection status, the study brought together high-throughput TCR immunosequencing, statistical association of individual TCRs with disease status, and machine learning. An early release covering around 630 HLA-typed donors comprised about 300 gigabases of sequencing data and around 80 million unique TCR sequences. The T cell repertoires of some 700 subjects were profiled by immunosequencing and related to cytomegalovirus serostatus. HLA typing covered class I and class II loci at four-digit resolution. In an earlier analysis of 500 to 650 of the donors, high-throughput TCR beta sequencing was used to judge whether each TCR beta V gene segment behaved as functional or pseudogenic. In the later analysis, no new phenotypic data were used to find candidate immune exposures; instead, reliance was placed on TCR beta sequences and their occurrence across donors. Of the roughly 410 genotyped donors, roughly 80% were placed in the genetic ancestry cluster associated with self-reported Caucasian donors. Along with the roughly 710-subject first cohort, a separate validation cohort of over a hundred different subjects was used.

V sheds 1 base and J sheds 5 bases, leaving 15 bases between their ends. From a lookup of the germline V gene, CDR1 and CDR2 are SGHRS and YFSETQ. Including cysteine and phenylalanine, the CDR3 has 15 amino acids. The only DNA kept is the CDR3, 45 bases in frame from the first base. The cohort consisted of 650 to 850 healthy bone marrow donors. All cohort members were sampled while nominally healthy, although unrecorded immune exposures were likely present. The donor tested CMV seronegative and was one of the 352 seronegative cohort members. Each donor provided a peripheral blood sample, and peripheral blood mononuclear cells were used for TCR beta sequencing. Genomic DNA was extracted from the blood cell samples with the Qiagen DNeasy Blood Extraction Kit. Results the study describes overall, beyond this receptor: A cluster of highly shared sequence variants was judged likely to be a technical artifact of the sequencing pipeline. Broadly in line with IMGT annotations, most TCR beta V segments showed up in productive rearrangements about 87% or about 30% of the time in an earlier analysis of around 550 of the donors. Sequencing depth was assumed to be roughly uniform across donors in the presence/absence analyses, though that assumption may not hold. Most TCR sequences were observed very rarely across donors, whereas some public TCRs were present in many individuals. An association between a missense DCLRE1C variant and V-gene and J-gene trimming of TCR beta chains was found in a later genetic analysis and replicated in an independent cohort. In a later analysis, HLA-associated TCR beta chains showed more clonal expansion and lower generation probabilities than non-associated chains that were equally common. Most CMV-associated TCR beta chains appeared to be HLA-restricted in a later analysis, and the HLA associations seemed to be driven largely by CMV exposure. For the cohort, immune exposure information was limited to CMV serostatus. A later analysis found that TCR association rates varied across HLA loci, with DRB1 alleles showing the most associated TCRs and HLA-C alleles the fewest. The classifier was reported to diagnose cytomegalovirus status with high specificity and sensitivity in both the original and validation cohorts. In the study, 164 TCR beta chains were listed as associated with cytomegalovirus. A few of the identified cytomegalovirus-associated TCR beta chains were confirmed in vitro to be specific for cytomegalovirus antigens. Because the 87-base-pair reads could not distinguish some IMGT-functional V segments, including TRBV6-2 and TRBV6-3, those segments were excluded. A later analysis associated about 17,000 TCR beta sequences with specific HLA alleles at a false discovery rate of 0.05. Because HLA typing was unavailable for some donors at each locus, only the typed subset was used in association tests. Compared with the roughly 710-donor mean, donors in an Asian-associated ancestry cluster had fewer N-insertions in productive TCRs, according to a later genetic analysis. When HLA alleles, especially DR and DQ, strongly co-occurred, attributing TCR associations to individual alleles was difficult. A further reported finding was that TCR beta sequences accurately predicted the HLA-A and HLA-B alleles for most subjects in the first cohort. It was suggested by the authors that the approach could potentially be generalized to other disease states and immunological phenotypes. A later analysis reported that several top co-occurrence clusters appeared linked to parvovirus B19, influenza, CMV and Epstein-Barr virus. Roughly 17 rarely observed V segments, including chromosome 9 orphons, were excluded from the earlier analysis of several hundred of the donors because counts were too low. Correlated functional status among segregating V segments might reflect linkage disequilibrium, but an unknown experimental factor could not be ruled out. The cohort was sequenced for TCR beta chains only, and without alpha or paired-chain data the features that could be detected were limited.

The library was produced with the immunoSEQ multiplex PCR assay. For the multiplex PCR, a mixture combining 60 forward primers for TCR Vbeta segments and 13 reverse primers for TCR Jbeta segments was used. Amplification of the CDR3 region of rearranged TCR beta genes was performed with a multiplex PCR assay on genomic DNA. Amplified TCR beta libraries were sequenced as 87-base-pair reads on the Illumina HiSeq System. The paper's processing steps were these. A later analysis counted about 80 million unique TCR beta chains across the 666 repertoires, and approximately 11 million of these chains were shared by at least two donors. To remove PCR and sequencing errors, raw reads were error-corrected and collapsed into unique sequences using a nearest-neighbor algorithm that merged closely related sequences. V, D and J gene segments were assigned by aligning CDR3 sequences to IMGT reference sequences. For a sequence to be retained, at least a six-nucleotide match to both a V gene segment and a J gene segment was required. Rearrangements were called productive when the CDR3 lacked stop codons and stayed in frame with V and J; all others were non-productive. CDR3 was defined according to IMGT convention as the region running from the second conserved V-encoded cysteine to the conserved J-encoded phenylalanine. The earlier analysis of a few hundred of the donors excluded sequences that lacked an unambiguous match to a single V gene segment. An earlier analysis of approximately 590 of the donors classified V segments as functional when productive rearrangements were above 56.7% and as segregating when the standard deviation between donors was above 5%. A statistical classification framework was developed to diagnose cytomegalovirus status using the catalog of TCR beta chain sequences. V and J gene assignment, in a later analysis, came from comparing TCR nucleotide sequences with IMGT/GENE-DB human TR gene sequences. Using the TCRdist pipeline, a later analysis assigned CDR3 sequences along with most-parsimonious VDJ recombination scenarios. In a later analysis, each TCR beta chain was defined by its CDR3 amino acid sequence together with its V-gene family, and reads lacking a unique V-gene family were excluded. A later analysis removed 592 highly shared, low-generation-probability nucleotide sequences to deal with suspected cross-contamination and a sequencing artifact. In a later analysis, a clonal expansion index was calculated for each public chain from normalized within-repertoire ranks of inferred template counts. A later analysis computed generation probabilities with a VDJ recombination model fitted to out-of-frame rearrangements, and checked the results against IGoR. In a later analysis, TCR-TCR, TCR-HLA and TCR-CMV co-occurrence was scored with hypergeometric tests, and a repertoire-size bias correction was applied to TCR pairs. To estimate false discovery rates, a later analysis permuted the HLA or CMV assignments 20 times. In a later analysis, co-occurring TCRs were grouped using DBSCAN, with TCRdist sequence similarity added in when clustering inside HLA-allele-positive subsets. For co-occurrence clustering, repertoires with fewer than 30,000 or more than 120,000 public chains were excluded, along with about five repertoires with anomalous nucleotide sharing. Sourced from immuneACCESS, this table was stored by TCRdb with only in-frame sequences that have V and J called. A share of the clones is absent; for the studies checked, an unresolved V gene accounts for under half, and the remainder has no known explanation. D and trimming come from the DNA, and the V and J calls and clone size come from that table. This sample comprises around 130,000 clones, 70% of them detected only once. The top ten clones comprise 1.5% to 2% of the sample.

This clone has more than one count but fewer than ten. It has no known antigen specificity. No clone much larger than this one lies a single base away; base qualities are absent. This clonotype was obtained from a woman in her thirties in good health and CMV-seronegative. The specimen sequenced was PBMCs. Rearrangement joined TRBV5-1 to TRBJ2-5; D gene: possibly TRBD2, on 6 matching bases. The DNA sequence is TGCGCCAGCAGCTTGTTGCGGGAAGGGGATGAGACCCAGTACTTC. Its product reads: CASSLLREGDETQYF.